Below are 26 T cell receptor beta chains sequenced from a single sample in a study of CD8 T cells in Susac syndrome. Random-hexamer reverse transcription was applied to roughly 0.5 to 1 ug RNA. TCRdb used MiXCR to reprocess the immunoSEQ multiplex PCR reads, holding one entry per CDR3 protein. The profile shows some 250,000 distinct CDR3 sequences, less than 96% of them singletons. Sequencing was done on a sample of CD4+ T cells from PBMCs. Every receptor here comes from a human donor with Susac syndrome.

The chain carries TRBV20-1 and TRBJ2-7, with 10 positions matching TRBD1. Trimming took 3 bases from V and 5 from J; bases not matched to a gene: 7. Germline V gene data show CDR1 as DFQATT and CDR2 as SNEGSKA (reference sequence). This CDR3 comprises 14 residues. CDR3 region: CSASPATGGDEQYF. The CDR3 DNA is TGCAGTGCTAGTCCCGCGACAGGGGGCGACGAGCAGTACTTC.

The rearrangement joins TRBV19 to TRBJ2-7; the D is unclear. CDR1 and CDR2 (germline): LNHDA, SQIVND (reference sequence). The CDR3 totals 13 residues. The germline V and J ends were trimmed by 0 bases and 4 bases, with 7 bases remaining between them. The CDR3 DNA reads TGTGCCAGTAGTATAGACAGTCAATACGAGCAGTACTTC. It specifies CASSIDSQYEQYF.

The chain couples TRBV29-1 to TRBJ2-7, with a tentative D call TRBD2 (5 bases). Germline V gene lookup returns CDR1 SQVTM and CDR2 ANQGSEA. The V end was cut by 3 bases, the J end by 6 bases, with 15 bases between. This CDR3 has 13 amino acids. The CDR3 coding sequence is TGCAGCGTTGAGCGTACCGAAGCGGCCGAGCAGTACTTC. Translation gives CSVERTEAAEQYF.

The gene calls are TRBV9 and TRBJ1-5; TRBD1 aligns across 7 bases. V lost 0 bases, J lost 7 bases, and 4 bases stayed unmatched. The germline CDR1 and CDR2 sequences are SGDLS and YYNGEE. The CDR3 loop spans 14 amino acids. Here the CDR3 reads CASSVGGTAQPQHF. The CDR3 DNA reads as TGTGCCAGCAGCGTAGGAGGGACAGCCCAGCCCCAGCATTTT.

Details on this clonotype: A read error may account for a junction end that differs from germline. The V gene is TRBV20-1, the J gene TRBJ2-3; D is possibly TRBD1 (5 bases). The V gene's germline CDR1 is DFQATT and CDR2 SNEGSKA (reference sequence). The CDR3 has 12 residues. CDR3: CSPKGLTDTQYF. The CDR3 bases are TGTAGCCCGAAGGGGCTCACAGATACGCAGTATTTT.

The rearrangement uses TRBV7-6 and TRBJ2-3; 12 bases align to TRBD2. There are 17 residues in the CDR3. Germline CDR1 and CDR2: SGHVS and FNYEAQ. V gave up 5 bases and J gave up 0 bases; unmatched junction bases: 6. The CDR3 protein is CASSPRTSGASTDTQYF. CDR3 DNA: TGTGCCAGCAGCCCCAGGACTAGCGGGGCTAGCACAGATACGCAGTATTTT. Combining the CDR3 with reference TRBV7-6 and TRBJ2-3 gives the whole variable domain GAGVSQSPRYKVTKRGQDVALRCDPISGHVSLYWYRQALGQGPEFLTYFNYEAQQDKSGLPNDRFSAERPEGSISTLTIQRTEQRDSAMYRCASSPRTSGASTDTQYFGPGTRLTVL.

The rearrangement joins TRBV24-1 to TRBJ2-3, with 9 bases lining up with TRBD1. CDR3 length: 15 amino acids. Germline trimming cut 4 bases from V and 3 bases from J; bases unmatched to any gene: 4. The germline CDR1 and CDR2 sequences are KGHDR and SFDVKD. This chain's CDR3 is CATSDTGQGTDTQYF. CDR3 nucleotide sequence: TGTGCCACCAGTGACACGGGACAGGGTACAGATACGCAGTATTTT.

This clonotype was counted a single time. The V call is TRBV3-1, the J call TRBJ2-1, with D uncertain. This CDR3 is built from 12 residues. Germline V CDR1 and CDR2: LGHDT, YNNKEL (reference sequence). Between the trimmed V and J ends, which lost 0 bases and 10 bases, there was a span of 7 bases. CDR3 nucleotides: TGTGCCAGCAGCCAAGACTTAGGAGAGCAGTTCTTC. Encoded protein: CASSQDLGEQFF.

V usage is TRBV20-1 and J usage is TRBJ2-1, with TRBD2 matching 7 bases. Germline V CDR1 and CDR2: DFQATT, SNEGSKA (reference sequence). The CDR3 runs 14 residues. The V segment lost 8 bases and the J segment 6 bases; nucleotides outside the gene matches: 13. CDR3 nucleotides: TGCAGTTTTGTGAGCGGGAAAGGGACCAATGAGCAGTTCTTC. It specifies CSFVSGKGTNEQFF.

V gene TRBV18 combines with J gene TRBJ2-7, with TRBD1 matching over 8 bases. CDR3 length equals 15 residues. Germline trimming cut 3 bases from V and 5 bases from J; bases unmatched to any gene: 9. Germline V gives CDR1 KGHSH, CDR2 LQKENI. CDR3 sequence: CASSPRTGKVDEQYF. CDR3 bases: TGTGCCAGCTCACCTAGGACAGGGAAGGTGGACGAGCAGTACTTC.

This chain links TRBV15 with TRBJ2-5, with 7 bases matching TRBD2. Germline trimming cut 1 base from V and 7 bases from J; bases unmatched to any gene: 21. There are 19 residues in the CDR3. The germline V gene has CDR1 LNHNV and CDR2 YYDKDF (reference sequence). CDR3 DNA sequence: TGTGCCACCAGCAGAGCGTCTTCGCGGGTCGGTGTGGCGGGGGTGACCCAGTACTTC. Protein product: CATSRASSRVGVAGVTQYF. The complete variable domain, with remaining parts taken from reference TRBV15 and TRBJ2-5, reads DAMVIQNPRYQVTQFGKPVTLSCSQTLNHNVMYWYQQKSSQAPKLLFHYYDKDFNNEADTPDNFQSRRPNTSFCFLDIRSPGLGDTAMYLCATSRASSRVGVAGVTQYFGPGTRLLVL.

This chain connects TRBV23-1 to TRBJ2-7, with 7 bases that match TRBD1. TRBV23-1 is reported as an ORF; its role is uncertain. V was clipped by 6 bases and J by 3 bases; unmatched bases: 5. The CDR3 spans 13 residues. The DNA of the CDR3 is TGCGCCAGCAGAGGGGACAGCGTCTACGAGCAGTACTTC. Encoded protein: CASRGDSVYEQYF.

The rearrangement links TRBV18 to TRBJ2-7, with a possible D match to TRBD1 (6 bases). The germline gives CDR1 KGHSH, CDR2 LQKENI. This CDR3 region has 14 residues. Deletions cut 3 bases from V and 0 bases from J, with 9 bases between. CDR3 sequence reads: CASSPDRNSYEQYF. The CDR3 DNA follows: TGTGCCAGCTCACCGGACAGAAACTCCTACGAGCAGTACTTC.

This chain uses TRBV15 with TRBJ2-1, with D hard to call. CDR1 LNHNV and CDR2 YYDKDF come from the germline V gene (reference sequence). V lost 0 bases and J lost 4, with 13 bases in between. This CDR3 spans 16 amino acids. CDR3 in DNA: TGTGCCACCAGCAGAGATGCGATTAGCACGTACAATGAGCAGTTCTTC. Translated, it gives CATSRDAISTYNEQFF.

This sequence joins TRBV7-9 and TRBJ2-7; D gene uncertain. The CDR3 runs 15 residues. CDR1 and CDR2 from the germline V gene are SEHNR and FQNEAQ (reference sequence). V lost 1 base and J 0 bases, leaving 10 bases between the germline ends. In DNA form, the CDR3 reads TGTGCCAGCAGCTTAGGGTTGCGGAGCTCCTACGAGCAGTACTTC. This codes for CASSLGLRSSYEQYF.

The count of this clonotype is one. The rearrangement uses TRBV2 and TRBJ2-1; D gene ambiguous. The germline V gene has CDR1 SNHLY and CDR2 FYNNEI. The CDR3 is 12 amino acids. V lost 7 bases, J lost 9 bases, and 13 bases lay in between. This CDR3 is CASTGLGREQFF. CDR3 coding DNA: TGTGCCAGCACTGGTTTGGGTCGTGAGCAGTTCTTC. The full variable domain, its missing parts supplied by reference TRBV2 and TRBJ2-1, is EPEVTQTPSHQVTQMGQEVILRCVPISNHLYFYWYRQILGQKVEFLVSFYNNEISEKSEIFDDQFSVERPDGSNFTLKIRSTKLEDSAMYFCASTGLGREQFFGPGTRLTVL.

The V gene is TRBV5-1, the J gene TRBJ1-1; TRBD1 matches 7 bases. CDR3 length equals 14 residues. The ends lost 4 bases at V and 4 bases at J; junction bases unmatched: 7. Germline lookup yields CDR1 SGHRS and CDR2 YFSETQ. CDR3 nucleotide sequence: TGCGCCAGCAGCCCAGGGACAGAGGGCACTGAAGCTTTCTTT. Its translation: CASSPGTEGTEAFF. The entire variable domain, with the rest obtained from reference TRBV5-1 and TRBJ1-1, is as follows: KAGVTQTPRYLIKTRGQQVTLSCSPISGHRSVSWYQQTPGQGLQFLFEYFSETQRNKGNFPGRFSGRQFSNSRSEMNVSTLELGDSALYLCASSPGTEGTEAFFGQGTRLTVV.

Only one count was recorded for this clonotype. This rearrangement joins TRBV12-3 or TRBV12-4 to TRBJ2-1; TRBD2 matches at 11 bases. V was pared by 7 bases and J by 8 bases, with 10 bases of the junction left unmatched. The CDR3 is 15 amino acids. This chain's CDR3 is CASTTTSGSADEQFF. In DNA, the CDR3 is TGTGCCAGCACCACCACTAGCGGGAGTGCAGATGAGCAGTTCTTC.

This clonotype was counted once. The rearrangement links TRBV6-6 to TRBJ1-2; D is unresolved. The V end was cut by 1 base, the J end by 0 bases, with 6 bases between. The CDR3 is 14 amino acids. Germline values: CDR1 MNHNY, CDR2 SVGAGI (reference sequence). The DNA of the CDR3 is TGTGCCAGCAGTTACTATGACTCTAACTATGGCTACACCTTC. Protein: CASSYYDSNYGYTF.

CDR3 nucleotides: TGCAGCGTTGCTCTGGGGGGACATAGCGGATACACCGGGGAGCTGTTTTTT. Residues: CSVALGGHSGYTGELFF. This chain uses TRBV29-1 with TRBJ2-2, with D possibly being TRBD1 or TRBD2 (6 bases each). Trimming removed 4 bases at V and 3 bases at J, with 21 bases between. Germline CDR1 SQVTM, CDR2 ANQGSEA. This CDR3 spans 17 amino acids.

The rearrangement joins TRBV28 to TRBJ2-7; either TRBD1 or TRBD2 may fit D (5 bases each). The CDR3 runs 13 residues. With 5 bases removed from V and 3 bases from J, the gap between germline ends came to 11 bases. Germline values: CDR1 MDHEN, CDR2 SYDVKM. The CDR3 loop reads CASSVPGGYEQYF. In DNA form, the CDR3 reads TGTGCCAGCAGTGTTCCTGGGGGCTACGAGCAGTACTTC.

Comment on this clonotype: One junction end disagrees with the germline gene, perhaps due to a read error. The J gene is TRBJ1-2, the V gene TRBV2; the match to TRBD1 covers 7 bases. The CDR3 loop spans 15 amino acids. CDR1 and CDR2 (germline): SNHLY, FYNNEI. The CDR3 spells CASREATIDRDGYTF. The CDR3 DNA follows: TGTGCCAGCAGAGAAGCGACAATAGACAGGGATGGCTACACCTTC.

J is TRBJ2-5 and V is TRBV30; D not certain. The CDR3 covers 11 residues. In germline, CDR1 is GTSNPN, CDR2 SVGIG (reference sequence). V lost 5 bases, J lost 7 bases, and 11 bases lay in between. CDR3 coding DNA: TGTGCCTGGGGCTCCCCGGTGACCCAGTACTTC. This encodes CAWGSPVTQYF.

This rearrangement joins TRBV6-6 to TRBJ1-2, with a possible D match to TRBD1 (6 bases). Deletions cut 4 bases from V and 4 bases from J, with 13 bases between. This CDR3 has 14 residues. Germline values: CDR1 MNHNY, CDR2 SVGAGI (reference sequence). CDR3 coding DNA: TGTGCCAGCAGTTTTGAACAGGGCCTCTATGGCTACACCTTC. This encodes CASSFEQGLYGYTF.

V usage is TRBV29-1 and J usage is TRBJ1-1, with D uncertain. The germline V and J ends were trimmed by 4 bases and 0 bases, with 9 bases remaining between them. The CDR3 is 13 residues long. Germline V gene data show CDR1 as SQVTM and CDR2 as ANQGSEA. CDR3 coding DNA: TGCAGCGTTGTACGGTGGATGAACACTGAAGCTTTCTTT. This encodes CSVVRWMNTEAFF.

The J gene is TRBJ2-7, the V gene TRBV2; TRBD2 might be the D (5 bases). Per germline, CDR1 SNHLY and CDR2 FYNNEI. The CDR3 totals 16 residues. Trimming removed 4 bases from V and 2 bases from J, with 18 bases in between. CDR3 protein: CASSAEAGNLAYEQYF. In DNA, the CDR3 is TGTGCCAGCAGTGCCGAGGCCGGGAACCTCGCCTACGAGCAGTACTTC.